What follows are 31 T cell receptor beta chains derived from one specimen sequenced in a study of cytomegalovirus exposure and HLA in healthy donors. With 60 Vbeta and 13 Jbeta primers, the PCR was carried out. The data were produced by immunoSEQ multiplex PCR, yet TCRdb's version contains in-frame clones alone and is incomplete. This sample's clone table lists some 120,000 clones. Sequencing used PBMCs. The receptors were sampled from a man aged 25-45 years in good health and CMV-seronegative.

The CDR3 nucleotides are TGTGTCAGAAGCTCCGGGAATGGCTACACCTTC. The encoded protein is CVRSSGNGYTF. This chain connects TRBV7-5 to TRBJ1-2. TRBV7-5 is classified as a pseudogene. CDR3 size: 11 residues.

The CDR3 nucleotides read TGTGCCAGCAGCCATACCGCCTCAGGGGCTAACTATGGCTACACCTTC. Its protein product is CASSHTASGANYGYTF. This chain uses TRBV7-2 with TRBJ1-2; maybe TRBD1 (6 bases). Trimming pared 5 bases from V and 0 bases from J, leaving 16 bases between. This CDR3 is 16 amino acids long. Germline V gene lookup returns CDR1 SGHTA and CDR2 FQGNSA.

The V and J genes are TRBV5-6 and TRBJ2-7, with D possibly being TRBD2 (5 bases). Trimming removed 0 bases from V and 3 bases from J, with 10 bases in between. Germline values: CDR1 SGHDT, CDR2 YYEEEE. The CDR3 totals 14 residues. The CDR3 loop reads CASSLGLGLYEQYF. CDR3 coding DNA: TGTGCCAGCAGCTTGGGGTTAGGACTCTACGAGCAGTACTTC.

The CDR3: CASTIGTTRDTQYF. DNA of the CDR3: TGTGCCAGCACCATCGGGACTACCCGGGATACGCAGTATTTT. This chain joins TRBV6-1 and TRBJ2-3, with 7 positions matching TRBD2. Germline V gene sequence: CDR1 MNHNS, CDR2 SASEGT. The CDR3 has 14 amino acids. V was pared by 7 bases and J by 6 bases, with 10 bases of the junction left unmatched.

V usage is TRBV27 and J usage is TRBJ2-7, with 10 nucleotides matching TRBD2. Unmatched junction bases numbered 5, after V lost 5 bases and J lost 1 base. Per the germline V gene, CDR1 is MNHEY and CDR2 is SMNVEV (reference sequence). CDR3 size: 15 residues. The CDR3 here is CASSRPSGGSYEQYF. CDR3 nucleotides: TGTGCCAGCAGTCGTCCTAGCGGGGGTTCCTACGAGCAGTACTTC.

The chain carries TRBV2 and TRBJ2-7; TRBD1 matches 8 bases. The V gene's germline CDR1 is SNHLY and CDR2 FYNNEI. V lost 7 bases, J lost 6 bases, and 11 bases stayed unmatched. CDR3 size: 14 residues. The CDR3 protein is CASNRDRIYPEQYF. CDR3 sequence (DNA): TGTGCCAGCAACCGGGACAGGATTTACCCCGAGCAGTACTTC.

CDR3 sequence (DNA): TGTGCCACCACCCCTACAGCTTATAGCAATCAGCCCCAGCATTTT. Its protein is CATTPTAYSNQPQHF. The chain uses TRBV15 and TRBJ1-5, with unresolved D. Germline CDR1 reads LNHNV; CDR2 reads YYDKDF (reference sequence). The germline V and J ends were trimmed by 7 bases and 0 bases, with 13 bases remaining between them. This CDR3 spans 15 amino acids.

This chain connects TRBV7-6 to TRBJ1-2; D unclear. The V and J ends lost 5 bases and 1 base respectively, with 11 bases between them. The CDR3 is made up of 14 amino acids. Germline V gives CDR1 SGHVS, CDR2 FNYEAQ. The CDR3 spells CASSPPGVNYGYTF. DNA of the CDR3: TGTGCCAGCAGCCCGCCCGGGGTTAACTATGGCTACACCTTC.

The chain links TRBV7-9 to TRBJ1-2; tentatively, D is TRBD1 (5 bases). Germline CDR1 is SEHNR and CDR2 is FQNEAQ (reference sequence). The CDR3 sequence is 12 residues long. Between the trimmed V and J ends, which lost 8 bases and 6 bases, there was a span of 13 bases. The DNA for the CDR3 is TGTGCCAGCGGACGACCGACAGATGGCTACACCTTC. Translating gives CASGRPTDGYTF.

This chain joins TRBV5-1 and TRBJ2-2, with a tentative D call TRBD2 (5 bases). CDR1 is SGHRS, CDR2 YFSETQ, per germline. The ends were cut back, 5 bases at V and 4 bases at J, with 12 bases in the middle. The CDR3 sequence is 14 residues long. CDR3 amino acids: CASRLGSPTGELFF. The CDR3 DNA is TGCGCCAGCAGACTAGGGTCTCCCACCGGGGAGCTGTTTTTT.

V usage is TRBV6-6 and J usage is TRBJ2-3; D is possibly TRBD1 (5 bases). In germline, CDR1 is MNHNY, CDR2 SVGAGI (reference sequence). V gave up 3 bases and J gave up 1 base, with 8 bases separating them. The CDR3 is 14 residues long. In DNA, the CDR3 is TGTGCCAGCAGTTATGGGGCCGGCACAGATACGCAGTATTTT. Amino acids: CASSYGAGTDTQYF.

This chain connects TRBV5-1 to TRBJ2-7; a weak D match, TRBD2 (6 bases). This CDR3 has 12 amino acids. V was clipped by 2 bases and J by 6 bases, with 9 bases between them. Germline V gives CDR1 SGHRS, CDR2 YFSETQ. As DNA, the CDR3 is TGCGCCAGCAGCTTTTCCGGGGGCGAGCAGTACTTC. It is translated as CASSFSGGEQYF.

The chain employs TRBV7-2 and TRBJ1-2, with 8 bases fitting TRBD1. Germline trimming cut 2 bases from V and 4 bases from J; bases unmatched to any gene: 3. Germline V gene sequence: CDR1 SGHTA, CDR2 FQGNSA. The CDR3 spans 14 residues. The CDR3 is CASSLWTGPYGYTF. The CDR3 DNA reads as TGTGCCAGCAGCTTATGGACAGGGCCCTATGGCTACACCTTC.

This chain uses TRBV18 with TRBJ2-5; possible D gene TRBD2, 5 bases. The end of the DNA aligns better with TRBJ2-7, so the J call may be wrong. CDR3 length equals 13 residues. Germline CDR1 is KGHSH and CDR2 is LQKENI. The CDR3 coding sequence is TGTGCCAGCTCAACGGTGGGAGTTTACGAGCAGTACTTC. This encodes CASSTVGVYEQYF.

The J gene is TRBJ1-1, the V gene TRBV7-9; maybe TRBD1 (5 bases). V was trimmed by 5 bases and J by 7 bases, leaving 11 bases between them. This CDR3 is built from 12 residues. CDR1 is SEHNR, CDR2 FQNEAQ, per germline (reference sequence). The CDR3 is CASSVPGLEAFF. CDR3 nucleotides: TGTGCCAGCAGCGTTCCGGGACTTGAAGCTTTCTTT.

The chain joins TRBV7-9 to TRBJ2-3, with D possibly TRBD1 on 6 matching bases. V lost 5 bases to trimming and J lost 5 bases, with 17 bases between them. The CDR3 runs to 15 residues. Germline V lookup: CDR1 SEHNR, CDR2 FQNEAQ (reference sequence). CDR3: CASSAPQGFVDTQYF. CDR3 sequence (DNA): TGTGCCAGCAGCGCCCCCCAGGGGTTTGTAGATACGCAGTATTTT.

The chain is built from TRBV29-1 and TRBJ2-5, with 8 bases matching TRBD1. The CDR3 sequence is 16 residues long. V lost 3 bases to trimming and J lost 4 bases; unmatched junction nucleotides: 13. Germline V gene data show CDR1 as SQVTM and CDR2 as ANQGSEA. As DNA, the CDR3 is TGCAGCGTTGAGGGGACCGACAGGGGAGAGGGAGAGACCCAGTACTTC. It translates to CSVEGTDRGEGETQYF. The full variable domain, in which reference TRBV29-1 and TRBJ2-5 provide the parts outside the CDR3, is SAVISQKPSRDICQRGTSLTIQCQVDSQVTMMFWYRQQPGQSLTLIATANQGSEATYESGFVIDKFPISRPNLTFSTLTVSNMSPEDSSIYLCSVEGTDRGEGETQYFGPGTRLLVL.

This chain links TRBV11-2 with TRBJ2-1, with 10 bases matching TRBD2. CDR1 is SGHAT, CDR2 FQNNGV, per germline. There are 17 residues in the CDR3. V trimming: 3 bases; J trimming: 0 bases; junction bases outside the gene matches: 5. The CDR3 is CASSFHSGGSSYNEQFF. The CDR3 nucleotides are TGTGCCAGCAGCTTTCATAGCGGGGGGTCCTCCTACAATGAGCAGTTCTTC.

The chain uses TRBV18 and TRBJ2-5, with 11 positions matching TRBD1. The CDR3 spans 16 residues. V shed 5 bases, J shed 0 bases, and the junction held 5 bases outside the gene matches. Germline lookup yields CDR1 KGHSH and CDR2 LQKENI. The CDR3 sequence is CASSNWDRGDQETQYF. The CDR3 region has the DNA TGTGCCAGCTCAAATTGGGACAGGGGGGACCAAGAGACCCAGTACTTC. The full variable domain, with the rest looked up from reference TRBV18 and TRBJ2-5, is NAGVMQNPRHLVRRRGQEARLRCSPMKGHSHVYWYRQLPEEGLKFMVYLQKENIIDESGMPKERFSAEFPKEGPSILRIQQVVRGDSAAYFCASSNWDRGDQETQYFGPGTRLLVL.

The chain recombines TRBV4-2 with TRBJ2-1; 8 nucleotides agree with TRBD2. V trimming: 0 bases; J trimming: 15 bases; junction bases outside the gene matches: 7. Germline-derived CDR1 and CDR2 are LGHNA and YNFKEQ. The CDR3 is made up of 13 amino acids. CDR3 nucleotides: TGTGCCAGCAGCCAAGAAGCCGGGACTAGTCGGTTCTTC. It yields the protein CASSQEAGTSRFF.

The CDR3 DNA is TGTGCCAGCAAACCCGGGACAGACACCTACAATGAGCAGTTCTTC. Protein: CASKPGTDTYNEQFF. The rearrangement uses TRBV6-1 and TRBJ2-1, with 7 bases aligning to TRBD1. The CDR3 is 15 residues long. Germline V gene data show CDR1 as MNHNS and CDR2 as SASEGT. V shed 7 bases, J shed 2 bases, and the junction held 8 bases outside the gene matches.

The V gene is TRBV6-5, the J gene TRBJ2-5; D may be TRBD2 (5 bases). V was trimmed by 11 bases and J by 4 bases, leaving 20 bases between them. The germline V gene encodes CDR1 MNHEY and CDR2 SVGAGI. This CDR3 is built from 14 residues. The CDR3, as DNA: TGTGCCTCCTTGGCGGGCCCACTGGCAGAGACCCAGTACTTC. This gives the protein CASLAGPLAETQYF.

This rearrangement joins TRBV19 to TRBJ1-2; 9 bases map to TRBD1. V dropped 6 bases and J dropped 4; count of bases not matched to a gene: 3. Germline CDR1 and CDR2: LNHDA and SQIVND (reference sequence). The CDR3 extends over 13 amino acids. This CDR3 reads CASRTGQGYGYTF. The CDR3 coding sequence is TGTGCCAGTAGAACGGGACAGGGCTATGGCTACACCTTC. Complete variable domain (other parts from reference TRBV19 and TRBJ1-2): DGGITQSPKYLFRKEGQNVTLSCEQNLNHDAMYWYRQDPGQGLRLIYYSQIVNDFQKGDIAEGYSVSREKKESFPLTVTSAQKNPTAFYLCASRTGQGYGYTFGSGTRLTVV.

The chain links TRBV27 to TRBJ2-5, with 7 bases aligning to TRBD2. Trimming cost V 5 bases and J 5 bases; bases outside gene matches: 11. The germline V gene encodes CDR1 MNHEY and CDR2 SMNVEV (reference sequence). The CDR3 loop spans 15 amino acids. The CDR3 sequence: CASSLRQVGGETQYF. The CDR3 DNA reads TGTGCCAGCAGTCTCCGCCAGGTCGGGGGGGAGACCCAGTACTTC.

V gene TRBV9 combines with J gene TRBJ1-1, with 7 bases lining up with TRBD1. Germline CDR1 is SGDLS and CDR2 is YYNGEE. The CDR3 extends over 14 amino acids. V lost 3 bases and J lost 3; bases outside the gene matches: 5. The CDR3 DNA sequence: TGTGCCAGCAGCGCAGAAACAGGGGACACTGAAGCTTTCTTT. It specifies CASSAETGDTEAFF.

V and J are TRBV27 and TRBJ2-5, with D possibly matching TRBD2 (6 bases). Germline assignment: CDR1 MNHEY and CDR2 SMNVEV (reference sequence). The CDR3 length is 15 residues. Between the trimmed V and J ends, which lost 5 bases and 4 bases, there was a span of 17 bases. The CDR3 loop reads CASSPPGGVGETQYF. Written as DNA, the CDR3 is TGTGCCAGCAGTCCCCCTGGAGGGGTGGGAGAGACCCAGTACTTC.

This chain joins TRBV5-1 and TRBJ2-2; D possibly corresponds to TRBD1 (6 bases). CDR1 is SGHRS and CDR2 is YFSETQ in the germline V gene. The CDR3 is made up of 14 amino acids. Trimming cost V 7 bases and J 2 bases, with 12 bases left between them. This CDR3 reads CASLQGTNTGELFF. As DNA, the CDR3 is TGCGCCAGCCTCCAGGGGACCAACACCGGGGAGCTGTTTTTT.

The chain combines TRBV7-7 with TRBJ2-1, with 11 bases lining up with TRBD2. The CDR3 loop spans 15 amino acids. The germline CDR1 and CDR2 sequences are SSHAT and FNYEAQ (reference sequence). The V gene end was trimmed by 0 bases and the J gene end by 8 bases; junction bases not matched to a gene: 3. The CDR3 loop is CASSLAEGLADEQFF. DNA for the CDR3: TGTGCCAGCAGCTTAGCGGAGGGACTAGCGGATGAGCAGTTCTTC.

J is TRBJ2-2 and V is TRBV9, with a possible D match to TRBD2 (5 bases). V was shortened by 5 bases and J by 6 bases, with 17 bases between the two germline ends. Germline values: CDR1 SGDLS, CDR2 YYNGEE. CDR3 length: 15 residues. This chain's CDR3 is CASSGLGLSAGELFF. In DNA form, the CDR3 reads TGTGCCAGCAGTGGACTCGGCCTGTCCGCCGGGGAGCTGTTTTTT.

The chain recombines TRBV4-1 with TRBJ2-1; D perhaps matches TRBD1 (7 bases). From germline, CDR1 is MGHRA and CDR2 YSYEKL. V dropped 1 base and J dropped 7 bases, with 11 bases sitting between them. The CDR3 covers 14 residues. DNA for the CDR3: TGCGCCAGCAGCCAAGCAGGGGGGAGGAATGAGCAGTTCTTC. Protein product: CASSQAGGRNEQFF.

V is TRBV6-1 and J is TRBJ1-2, with 7 positions matching TRBD1. The V gene end was trimmed by 6 bases and the J gene end by 4 bases; junction bases not matched to a gene: 8. Germline-derived CDR1 and CDR2 are MNHNS and SASEGT. This CDR3 contains 14 residues. The CDR3, as DNA: TGTGCCAGCAGGCCTACAGGGGCGACCTATGGCTACACCTTC. This sequence encodes CASRPTGATYGYTF.